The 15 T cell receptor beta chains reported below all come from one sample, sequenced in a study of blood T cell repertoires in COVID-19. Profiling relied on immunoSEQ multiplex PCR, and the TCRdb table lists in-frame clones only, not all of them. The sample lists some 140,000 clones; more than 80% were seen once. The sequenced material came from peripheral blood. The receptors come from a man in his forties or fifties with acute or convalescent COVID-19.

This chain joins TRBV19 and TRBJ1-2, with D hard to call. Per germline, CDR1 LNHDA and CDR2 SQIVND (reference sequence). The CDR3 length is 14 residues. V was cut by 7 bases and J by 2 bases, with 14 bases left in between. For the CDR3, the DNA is TGTGCCAGTAAACCAAGCGGGCAGAACTATGGCTACACCTTC. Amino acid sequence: CASKPSGQNYGYTF.

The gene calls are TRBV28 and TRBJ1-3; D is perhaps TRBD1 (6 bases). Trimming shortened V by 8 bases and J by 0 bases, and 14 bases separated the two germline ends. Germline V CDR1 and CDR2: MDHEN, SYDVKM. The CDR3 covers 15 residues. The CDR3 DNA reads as TGTGCCAGCCTGGAGGGGGGGGACTCTGGAAACACCATATATTTT. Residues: CASLEGGDSGNTIYF.

Here the CDR3 reads CASSFGQGTGELFF. CDR3 sequence (DNA): TGTGCCAGCAGCTTCGGTCAGGGGACCGGGGAGCTGTTTTTT. This sequence joins TRBV7-3 and TRBJ2-2, with a possible D match to TRBD1 (6 bases). Germline V gene lookup returns CDR1 SGHTA and CDR2 FQGTGA. The CDR3 totals 14 residues. V lost 3 bases and J lost 5, with 10 bases in between.

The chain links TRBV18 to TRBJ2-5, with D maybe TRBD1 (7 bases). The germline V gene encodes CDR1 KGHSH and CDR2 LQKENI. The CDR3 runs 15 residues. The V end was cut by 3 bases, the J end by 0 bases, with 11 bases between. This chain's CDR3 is CASSPAGGNQETQYF. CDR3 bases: TGTGCCAGCTCACCGGCAGGGGGGAACCAAGAGACCCAGTACTTC.

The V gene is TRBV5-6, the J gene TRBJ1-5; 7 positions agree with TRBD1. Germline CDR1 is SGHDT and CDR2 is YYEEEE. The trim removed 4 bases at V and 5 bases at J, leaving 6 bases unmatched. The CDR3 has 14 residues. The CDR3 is CASSVQGVYQPQHF. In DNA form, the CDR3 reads TGTGCCAGCAGCGTCCAGGGGGTTTATCAGCCCCAGCATTTT.

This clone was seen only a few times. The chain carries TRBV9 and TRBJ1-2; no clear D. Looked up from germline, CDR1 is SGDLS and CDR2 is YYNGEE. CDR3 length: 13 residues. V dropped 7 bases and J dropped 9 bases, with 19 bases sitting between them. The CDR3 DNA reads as TGTGCCAGCCTTGGAGGGAGGGAACGCCGCTACACCTTC. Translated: CASLGGRERRYTF.

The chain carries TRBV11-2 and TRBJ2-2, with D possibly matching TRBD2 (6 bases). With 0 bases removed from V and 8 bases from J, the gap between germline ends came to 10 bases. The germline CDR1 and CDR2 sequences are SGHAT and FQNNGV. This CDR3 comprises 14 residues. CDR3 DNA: TGTGCCAGCAGCTTAGAAACGGCGGGAGGGGAGCTGTTTTTT. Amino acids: CASSLETAGGELFF.

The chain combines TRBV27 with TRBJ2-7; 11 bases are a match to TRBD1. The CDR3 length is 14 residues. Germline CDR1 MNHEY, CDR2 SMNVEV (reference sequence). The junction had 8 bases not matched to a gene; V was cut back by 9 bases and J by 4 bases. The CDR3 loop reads CASSRTGGEYEQYF. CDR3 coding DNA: TGTGCCAGTTCGAGGACAGGGGGCGAGTACGAGCAGTACTTC.

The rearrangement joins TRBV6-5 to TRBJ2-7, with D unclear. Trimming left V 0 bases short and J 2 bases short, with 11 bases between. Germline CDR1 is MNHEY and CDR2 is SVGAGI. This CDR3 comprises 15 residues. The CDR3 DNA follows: TGTGCCAGCAGTTACTCGGCGACACCCGCCTACGAGCAGTACTTC. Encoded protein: CASSYSATPAYEQYF.

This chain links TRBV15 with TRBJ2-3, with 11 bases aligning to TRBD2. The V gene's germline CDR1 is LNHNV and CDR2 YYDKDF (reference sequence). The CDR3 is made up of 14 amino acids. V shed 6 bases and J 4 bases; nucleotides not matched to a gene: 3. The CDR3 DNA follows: TGTGCCACCAGACCTAGCGGGAGGTCAGATACGCAGTATTTT. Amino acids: CATRPSGRSDTQYF.

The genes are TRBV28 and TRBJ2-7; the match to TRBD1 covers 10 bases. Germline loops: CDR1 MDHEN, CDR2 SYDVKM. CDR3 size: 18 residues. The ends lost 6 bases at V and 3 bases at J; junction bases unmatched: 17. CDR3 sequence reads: CASRRTGGSSILGYEQYF. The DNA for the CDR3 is TGTGCCAGCAGAAGGACAGGGGGTAGTTCAATCTTGGGCTACGAGCAGTACTTC.

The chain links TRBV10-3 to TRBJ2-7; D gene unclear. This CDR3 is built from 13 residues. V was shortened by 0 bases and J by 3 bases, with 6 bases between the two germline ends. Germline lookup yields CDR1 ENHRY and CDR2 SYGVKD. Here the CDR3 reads CAISESGSYEQYV. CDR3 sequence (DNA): TGTGCCATCAGTGAGTCTGGCAGCTACGAGCAGTACGTC.

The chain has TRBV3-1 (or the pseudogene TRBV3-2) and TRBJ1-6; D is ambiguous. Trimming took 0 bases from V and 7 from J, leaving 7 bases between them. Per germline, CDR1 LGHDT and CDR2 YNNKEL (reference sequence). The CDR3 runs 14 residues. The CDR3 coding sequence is TGTGCCAGCAGCCAAGAATGGCGGAATTCACCCCTCCACTTT. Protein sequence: CASSQEWRNSPLHF.

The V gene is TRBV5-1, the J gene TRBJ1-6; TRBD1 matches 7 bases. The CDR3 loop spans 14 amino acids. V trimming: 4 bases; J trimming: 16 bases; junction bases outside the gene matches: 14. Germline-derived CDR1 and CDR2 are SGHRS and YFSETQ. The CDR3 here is CASSLMTGSPQLHF. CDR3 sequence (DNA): TGCGCCAGCAGCCTAATGACAGGGTCTCCTCAACTCCACTTT.

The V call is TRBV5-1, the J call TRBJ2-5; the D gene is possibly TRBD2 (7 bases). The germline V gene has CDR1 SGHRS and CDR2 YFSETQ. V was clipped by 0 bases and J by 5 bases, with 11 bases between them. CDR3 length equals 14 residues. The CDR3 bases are TGCGCCAGCAGCTTGGGGGGGGGCCTGGAGACCCAGTACTTC. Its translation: CASSLGGGLETQYF.